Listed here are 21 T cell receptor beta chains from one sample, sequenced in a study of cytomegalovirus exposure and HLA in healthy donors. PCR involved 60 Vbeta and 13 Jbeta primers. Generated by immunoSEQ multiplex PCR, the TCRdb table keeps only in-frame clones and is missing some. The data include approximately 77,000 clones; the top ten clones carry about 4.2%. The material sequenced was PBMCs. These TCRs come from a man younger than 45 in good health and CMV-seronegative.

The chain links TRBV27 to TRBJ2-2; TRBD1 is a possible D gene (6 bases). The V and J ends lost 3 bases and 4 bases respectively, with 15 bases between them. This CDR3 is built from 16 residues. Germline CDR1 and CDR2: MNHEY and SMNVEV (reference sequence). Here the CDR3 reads CASSFYRDRATGELFF. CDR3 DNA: TGTGCCAGCAGTTTCTACAGGGATCGGGCCACCGGGGAGCTGTTTTTT.

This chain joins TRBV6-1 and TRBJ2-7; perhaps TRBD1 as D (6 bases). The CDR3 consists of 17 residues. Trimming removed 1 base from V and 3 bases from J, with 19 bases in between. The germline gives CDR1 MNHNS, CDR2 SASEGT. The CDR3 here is CASSEGGRKGDVYEQYF. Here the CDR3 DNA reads TGTGCCAGCAGTGAAGGGGGTCGAAAGGGGGATGTCTACGAGCAGTACTTC.

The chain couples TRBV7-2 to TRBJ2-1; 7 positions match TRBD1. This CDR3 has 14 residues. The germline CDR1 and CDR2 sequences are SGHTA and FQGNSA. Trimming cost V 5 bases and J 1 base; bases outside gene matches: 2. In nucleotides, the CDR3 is TGTGCCAGCAGCCCACAGGGGTCCTACAATGAGCAGTTCTTC. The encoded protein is CASSPQGSYNEQFF.

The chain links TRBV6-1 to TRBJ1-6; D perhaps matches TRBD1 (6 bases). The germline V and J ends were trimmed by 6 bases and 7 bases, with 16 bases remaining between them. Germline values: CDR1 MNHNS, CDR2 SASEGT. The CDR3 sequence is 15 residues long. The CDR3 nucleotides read TGTGCCAGCAGATCGCTCGCAGGGACAAATTCACCCCTCCACTTT. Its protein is CASRSLAGTNSPLHF.

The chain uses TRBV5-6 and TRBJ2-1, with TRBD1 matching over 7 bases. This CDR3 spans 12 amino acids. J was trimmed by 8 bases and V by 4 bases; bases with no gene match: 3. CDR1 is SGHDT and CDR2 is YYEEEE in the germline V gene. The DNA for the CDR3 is TGTGCCAGCAGCCCTGGGACAGATGAGCAGTTCTTC. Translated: CASSPGTDEQFF.

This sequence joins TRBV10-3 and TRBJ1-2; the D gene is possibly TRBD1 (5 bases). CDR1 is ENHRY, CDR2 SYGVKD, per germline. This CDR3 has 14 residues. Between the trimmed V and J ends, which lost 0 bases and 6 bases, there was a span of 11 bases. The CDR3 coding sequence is TGTGCCATCAGTGAGTCAGGAAGGGGCGATGGCTACACCTTC. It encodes CAISESGRGDGYTF.

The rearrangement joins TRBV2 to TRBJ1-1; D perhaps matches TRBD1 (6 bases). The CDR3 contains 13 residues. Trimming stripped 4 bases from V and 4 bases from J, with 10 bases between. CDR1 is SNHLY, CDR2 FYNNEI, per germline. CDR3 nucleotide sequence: TGTGCCAGCAGTGTCTCCAGGGGCACTGAAGCTTTCTTT. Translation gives CASSVSRGTEAFF. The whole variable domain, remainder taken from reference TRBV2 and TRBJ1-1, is EPEVTQTPSHQVTQMGQEVILRCVPISNHLYFYWYRQILGQKVEFLVSFYNNEISEKSEIFDDQFSVERPDGSNFTLKIRSTKLEDSAMYFCASSVSRGTEAFFGQGTRLTVV.

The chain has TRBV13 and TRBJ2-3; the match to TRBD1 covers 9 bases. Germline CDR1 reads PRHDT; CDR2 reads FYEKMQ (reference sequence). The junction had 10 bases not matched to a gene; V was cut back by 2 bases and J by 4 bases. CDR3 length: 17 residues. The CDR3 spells CASSLPLRTGVPDTQYF. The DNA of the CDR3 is TGTGCCAGCAGCTTACCACTTCGGACAGGGGTCCCAGATACGCAGTATTTT.

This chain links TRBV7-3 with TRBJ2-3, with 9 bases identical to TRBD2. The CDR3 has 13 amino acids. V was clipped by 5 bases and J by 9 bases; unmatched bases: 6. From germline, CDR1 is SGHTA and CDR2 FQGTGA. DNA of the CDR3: TGTGCCAGCAGCCAGGGACTAGCCCAAACGCAGTATTTT. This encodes CASSQGLAQTQYF.

CDR3 sequence reads: CASSYGGRAGNTIYF. As DNA, the CDR3 is TGTGCCAGCAGTTACGGGGGGAGGGCTGGAAACACCATATATTTT. This chain links TRBV6-5 with TRBJ1-3; possibly TRBD1 for D (5 bases). Germline V CDR1 and CDR2: MNHEY, SVGAGI. The V end lost 2 bases, the J end lost 2 bases, and 10 bases lay between the germline ends. There are 15 residues in the CDR3.

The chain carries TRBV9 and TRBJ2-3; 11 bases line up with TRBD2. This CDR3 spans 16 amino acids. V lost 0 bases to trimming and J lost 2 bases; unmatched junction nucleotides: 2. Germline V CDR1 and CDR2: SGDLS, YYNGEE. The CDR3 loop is CASSVEGLADTDTQYF. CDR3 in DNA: TGTGCCAGCAGCGTAGAGGGACTAGCGGACACAGATACGCAGTATTTT.

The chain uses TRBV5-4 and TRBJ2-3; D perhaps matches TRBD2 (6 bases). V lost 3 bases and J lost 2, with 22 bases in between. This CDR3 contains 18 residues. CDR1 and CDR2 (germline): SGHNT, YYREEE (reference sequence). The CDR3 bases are TGTGCCAGCAGCTGGGGGGAAAGGGGTCGTCGGGACACAGATACGCAGTATTTT. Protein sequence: CASSWGERGRRDTDTQYF. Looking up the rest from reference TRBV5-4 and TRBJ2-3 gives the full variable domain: ETGVTQSPTHLIKTRGQQVTLRCSSQSGHNTVSWYQQALGQGPQFIFQYYREEENGRGNFPPRFSGLQFPNYSSELNVNALELDDSALYLCASSWGERGRRDTDTQYFGPGTRLTVL.

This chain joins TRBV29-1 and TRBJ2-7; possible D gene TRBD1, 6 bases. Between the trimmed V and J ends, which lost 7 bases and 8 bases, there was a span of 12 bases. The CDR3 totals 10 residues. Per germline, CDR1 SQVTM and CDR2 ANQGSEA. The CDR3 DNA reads TGCAGCGCATATGGGGGCCAGCAGTACTTC. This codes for CSAYGGQQYF.

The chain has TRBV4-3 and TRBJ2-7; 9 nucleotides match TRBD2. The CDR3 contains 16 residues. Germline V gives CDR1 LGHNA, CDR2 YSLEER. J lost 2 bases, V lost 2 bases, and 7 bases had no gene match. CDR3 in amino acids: CASSQLAGRKTYEQYF. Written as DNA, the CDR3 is TGCGCCAGCAGCCAACTAGCGGGGCGAAAAACCTACGAGCAGTACTTC.

CDR3 sequence: CASSDPSTNNEQFF. CDR3 in DNA: TGTGCCAGCAGTGACCCGTCCACTAACAATGAGCAGTTCTTC. The V call is TRBV6-4, the J call TRBJ2-1; no clear D. The CDR3 loop spans 14 amino acids. Trimming pared 2 bases from V and 5 bases from J, leaving 10 bases between. The germline gives CDR1 MRHNA, CDR2 SNTAGT.

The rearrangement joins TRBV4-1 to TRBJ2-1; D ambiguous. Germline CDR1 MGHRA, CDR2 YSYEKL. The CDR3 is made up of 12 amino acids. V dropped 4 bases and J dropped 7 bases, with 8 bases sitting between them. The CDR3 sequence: CASSPQKNEQFF. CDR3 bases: TGCGCCAGCAGCCCTCAGAAAAATGAGCAGTTCTTC.

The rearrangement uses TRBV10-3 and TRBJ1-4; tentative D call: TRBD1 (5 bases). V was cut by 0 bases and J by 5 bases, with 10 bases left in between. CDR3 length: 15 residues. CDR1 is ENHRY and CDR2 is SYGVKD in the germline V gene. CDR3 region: CAISESGGRNEKLFF. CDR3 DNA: TGTGCCATCAGTGAGTCGGGGGGACGCAATGAAAAACTGTTTTTT.

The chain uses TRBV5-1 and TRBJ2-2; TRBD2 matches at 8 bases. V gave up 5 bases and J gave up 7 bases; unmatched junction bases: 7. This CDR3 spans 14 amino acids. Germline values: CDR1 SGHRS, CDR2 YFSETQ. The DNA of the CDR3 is TGCGCCAGCAGGGCAACCGGGACTAGCGGGGAGCTGTTTTTT. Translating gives CASRATGTSGELFF.

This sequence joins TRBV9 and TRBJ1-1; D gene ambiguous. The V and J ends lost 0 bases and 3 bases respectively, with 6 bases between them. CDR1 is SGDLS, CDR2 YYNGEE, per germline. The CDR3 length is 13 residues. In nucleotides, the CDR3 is TGTGCCAGCAGCGTAGACTCTGACACTGAAGCTTTCTTT. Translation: CASSVDSDTEAFF.

This CDR3 reads CASSLPREGPYTEAFF. As DNA, the CDR3 is TGTGCCAGCAGCTTGCCTCGCGAGGGTCCGTACACTGAAGCTTTCTTT. The rearrangement uses TRBV5-4 and TRBJ1-1; no clear D. Between the trimmed V and J ends, which lost 1 base and 3 bases, there was a span of 16 bases. The CDR3 is 16 residues long. Germline V gene data show CDR1 as SGHNT and CDR2 as YYREEE (reference sequence).

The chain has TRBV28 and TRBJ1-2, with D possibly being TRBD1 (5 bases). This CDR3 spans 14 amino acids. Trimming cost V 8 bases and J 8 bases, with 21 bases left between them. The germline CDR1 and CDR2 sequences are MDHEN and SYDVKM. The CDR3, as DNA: TGTGCCAGCCAAACGGGCAGGGAGGCGGAAGGCTACACCTTC. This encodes CASQTGREAEGYTF.